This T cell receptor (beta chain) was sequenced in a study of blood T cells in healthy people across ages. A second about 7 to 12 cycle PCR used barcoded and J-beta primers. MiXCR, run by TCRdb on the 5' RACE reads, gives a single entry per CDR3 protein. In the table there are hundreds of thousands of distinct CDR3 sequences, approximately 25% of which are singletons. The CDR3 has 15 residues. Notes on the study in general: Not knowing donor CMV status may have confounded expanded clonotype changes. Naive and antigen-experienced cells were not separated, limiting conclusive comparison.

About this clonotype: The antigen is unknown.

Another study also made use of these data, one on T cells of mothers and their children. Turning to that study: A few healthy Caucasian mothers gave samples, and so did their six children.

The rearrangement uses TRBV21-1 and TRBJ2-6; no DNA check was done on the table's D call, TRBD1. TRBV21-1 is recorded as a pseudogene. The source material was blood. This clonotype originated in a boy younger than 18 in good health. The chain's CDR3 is CASSRMLPGWDVLTF. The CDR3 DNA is TGTGCCAGCAGCCGAATGTTACCCGGGTGGGACGTCCTGACTTTC.